These 18 T cell receptor beta chains came from one sample sequenced in a study of CXCR3-negative and CXCR3-positive naive CD8 T cells. Broader study findings: More hydrophobic TRB CDR3s were found in CXCR3-positive naive cells than in CXCR3-negative naive cells.

5' RACE that incorporated UMI labels was used to prepare the TRB cDNA libraries. TCRdb re-called the 5' RACE reads; one entry per CDR3 protein, DNA not given. This sample contains 130,000 to 150,000 distinct CDR3 sequences. No antigen is known for these receptors. Source material: naive CXCR3+ CD8+ T cells from blood. This sample's subset: CD45RO-CCR7+CD27+CD95- naive CD8+ T cells expressing CXCR3 (TNR3+). These receptors originate from a human donor in good health. Some clones in this sample may be carry-over from other donors' samples.

The chain joins TRBV3-1 to TRBJ2-3; the TCRdb call, TRBD2, lacks DNA for checking. This CDR3 comprises 16 residues. Germline CDR1 and CDR2: LGHDT and YNNKEL (reference sequence). CDR3 loop: CASSQTSGGITDTQYF.

V usage is TRBV5-1 and J usage is TRBJ2-7; the D call of TRBD1 rests on TCRdb alone, since no DNA is present to check it. Looked up from germline, CDR1 is SGHRS and CDR2 is YFSETQ. There are 14 residues in the CDR3. The CDR3 region is CASSAGTGGYEQYF.

This chain connects TRBV6-5 to TRBJ1-1. The CDR3 contains 14 residues. CDR1 and CDR2 (germline): MNHEY, SVGAGI. The CDR3 loop reads CASSYGQVITEAFF.

The V and J genes are TRBV20-1 and TRBJ1-2. The germline CDR1 and CDR2 sequences are DFQATT and SNEGSKA (reference sequence). The length of the CDR3 is 16 residues. The CDR3 protein is CSARVYQDLLQTGYTF.

The CDR3: CASSPDRARMNNEQFF. J is TRBJ2-1 and V is TRBV7-2. The CDR3 has 16 amino acids. The germline gives CDR1 SGHTA, CDR2 FQGNSA.

CDR3: CASSRPGRTGDEQFF. This chain uses TRBV7-9 with TRBJ2-1; TCRdb's D call of TRBD1 is untestable without DNA. Germline CDR1 is SEHNR and CDR2 is FQNEAQ (reference sequence). This CDR3 is built from 15 residues.

The J gene is TRBJ1-3, the V gene TRBV6-2 or TRBV6-3. Per germline, CDR1 MNHEY and CDR2 SVGEGT. The CDR3 contains 13 residues. The CDR3: CAGSTAQRNTIYF.

The chain recombines TRBV20-1 with TRBJ2-7; TCRdb lists TRBD1, though no DNA is available to test this call. Germline V gives CDR1 DFQATT, CDR2 SNEGSKA (reference sequence). This CDR3 contains 15 residues. This chain's CDR3 is CSAPQGGSGSREQYF.

The chain employs TRBV9 and TRBJ2-1. This CDR3 spans 11 amino acids. From germline, CDR1 is SGDLS and CDR2 YYNGEE. The CDR3: CASSASKEQFF. The full variable domain, its missing parts supplied by reference TRBV9 and TRBJ2-1, is DSGVTQTPKHLITATGQRVTLRCSPRSGDLSVYWYQQSLDQGLQFLIQYYNGEERAKGNILERFSAQQFPDLHSELNLSSLELGDSALYFCASSASKEQFFGPGTRLTVL.

The J gene is TRBJ2-1, the V gene TRBV5-1; without DNA, the TCRdb call of TRBD2 cannot be checked. Germline values: CDR1 SGHRS, CDR2 YFSETQ. This CDR3 has 15 amino acids. CDR3 amino acids: CASSKTSGRYNEQFF.

This sequence joins TRBV7-3 and TRBJ2-5; TCRdb's D gene call, TRBD1, goes unchecked for lack of DNA. The CDR3 is 13 residues long. Per germline, CDR1 SGHTA and CDR2 FQGTGA. This chain's CDR3 is CASSQGQGETQYF.

V is TRBV7-8 and J is TRBJ2-3; the D call of TRBD1 rests on TCRdb alone, since no DNA is present to check it. Looked up from germline, CDR1 is SGHVS and CDR2 is FQNEAQ. This CDR3 comprises 14 residues. The CDR3 sequence: CASTETGGGDTQYF. The variable domain in full, completed from reference TRBV7-8 and TRBJ2-3, reads GAGVSQSPRYKVAKRGQDVALRCDPISGHVSLFWYQQALGQGPEFLTYFQNEAQLDKSGLPSDRFFAERPEGSVSTLKIQRTQQEDSAVYLCASTETGGGDTQYFGPGTRLTVL.

The chain employs TRBV29-1 and TRBJ2-7; TCRdb outputs TRBD1, but without DNA this stays unchecked. CDR3 length: 14 residues. Germline CDR1 reads SQVTM; CDR2 reads ANQGSEA. CDR3 region: CSATGQGGPYEQYF.

V and J are TRBV29-1 and TRBJ2-2; TCRdb indicates TRBD2, and absent DNA this call remains unverified. Germline CDR1 SQVTM, CDR2 ANQGSEA. The CDR3 runs to 15 residues. CDR3 in amino acids: CSVEGLAGETGELFF.

J is TRBJ1-1 and V is TRBV7-9. Germline CDR1 SEHNR, CDR2 FQNEAQ (reference sequence). The CDR3 consists of 13 residues. The CDR3 here is CASSDGRNTEAFF. The full variable domain, rest sourced from reference TRBV7-9 and TRBJ1-1, is DTGVSQNPRHKITKRGQNVTFRCDPISEHNRLYWYRQTLGQGPEFLTYFQNEAQLEKSRLLSDRFSAERPKGSFSTLEIQRTEQGDSAMYLCASSDGRNTEAFFGQGTRLTVV.

The chain is built from TRBV9 and TRBJ2-1; TCRdb's D call, TRBD2, is unchecked because there is no DNA. The CDR3 loop spans 14 amino acids. Looked up from germline, CDR1 is SGDLS and CDR2 is YYNGEE. The CDR3 loop reads CASSTGLANNEQFF.

The rearrangement links TRBV29-1 to TRBJ2-1; the TRBD1 assignment by TCRdb is unverifiable without DNA. CDR1 and CDR2 (germline): SQVTM, ANQGSEA. The CDR3 is 16 residues long. The CDR3 loop reads CSVRPGQGLSYNEQFF.

This chain uses TRBV20-1 with TRBJ2-5; there is no DNA to check the TCRdb D call of TRBD1. This CDR3 has 13 residues. Looked up from germline, CDR1 is DFQATT and CDR2 is SNEGSKA (reference sequence). The CDR3: CSAPWGQQETQYF.